The rows below give T cell receptor beta chains drawn from one sample of a study of cytomegalovirus exposure and HLA in healthy donors. Generated by immunoSEQ multiplex PCR, the TCRdb table keeps only in-frame clones and is missing some. Of roughly 80,000 clones listed, roughly 76% were seen once; the top ten hold around 2%. The sequenced material came from PBMCs. These receptors were collected from a woman aged 25 to 39 in good health and CMV-seronegative. The CDR3 runs from the conserved cysteine through the conserved F or W. D genes are given only for firm matches. Some rows have no size entry. The others give once, few or many, or a class for an expanded clone.

NA,TRBJ1-1,NA,TRBV30,CAWSVLGNTEAFF,TGTGCCTGGAGTGTACTTGGGAACACTGAAGCTTTCTTT
few,TRBJ2-5,TRBD2,TRBV11-1,CASSQQLAGVETQYF,TGTGCCAGCAGCCAACAACTAGCGGGAGTAGAGACCCAGTACTTC
NA,TRBJ2-7,TRBD2,TRBV2,CAVSGSVEQYF,TGTGCCGTTAGCGGGAGTGTCGAGCAGTACTTC
NA,TRBJ2-1,NA,TRBV15,CATNPDSISYNEQFF,TGTGCCACCAACCCGGACAGTATTTCCTACAATGAGCAGTTCTTC
once,TRBJ1-6,NA,TRBV2,CASGQTGANNSPLHF,TGTGCCAGCGGACAGACAGGCGCCAATAATTCACCCCTCCACTTT
few,TRBJ2-7,TRBD2,TRBV5-5,CASSLVGRLAGGSSYEQYF,TGTGCCAGCAGCTTGGTTGGGCGGCTAGCGGGAGGGAGCTCCTACGAGCAGTACTTC
NA,TRBJ2-3,TRBD2,TRBV11-2,CASSSRTSATDTQYF,TGTGCCAGCAGCTCTCGGACTAGTGCCACAGATACGCAGTATTTT
once,TRBJ1-3,NA,TRBV6-6,CASSPQGYTIYF,TGTGCCAGCAGTCCACAGGGTTACACCATATATTTT
NA,TRBJ1-5,NA,TRBV15,CATSRDLRASNQPQHF,TGTGCCACCAGCAGAGATTTGAGGGCTAGCAATCAGCCCCAGCATTTT
NA,TRBJ1-2,NA,TRBV4-3,CASSQEVEIYGYTF,TGCGCCAGCAGCCAAGAGGTGGAGATCTATGGCTACACCTTC
NA,TRBJ2-1,NA,TRBV7-2,CASSLAGGRYNEQFF,TGTGCCAGCAGCTTAGCGGGAGGCCGTTACAATGAGCAGTTCTTC
once,TRBJ2-1,NA,TRBV9,CASSEGASSASPRKQFF,TGTGCCAGCAGCGAGGGAGCGAGCTCCGCTTCCCCAAGGAAGCAGTTCTTC
few,TRBJ1-1,NA,TRBV6-5,CASSYRSTNTEAFF,TGTGCCAGCAGTTACCGGAGTACGAACACTGAAGCTTTCTTT
NA,TRBJ2-3,TRBD2,TRBV9,CASSGGVLSTDTQYF,TGTGCCAGCAGTGGGGGGGTACTTAGCACAGATACGCAGTATTTT
NA,TRBJ1-1,NA,TRBV10-1,CASSETANTEAFF,TGCGCCAGCAGTGAGACAGCGAACACTGAAGCTTTCTTT